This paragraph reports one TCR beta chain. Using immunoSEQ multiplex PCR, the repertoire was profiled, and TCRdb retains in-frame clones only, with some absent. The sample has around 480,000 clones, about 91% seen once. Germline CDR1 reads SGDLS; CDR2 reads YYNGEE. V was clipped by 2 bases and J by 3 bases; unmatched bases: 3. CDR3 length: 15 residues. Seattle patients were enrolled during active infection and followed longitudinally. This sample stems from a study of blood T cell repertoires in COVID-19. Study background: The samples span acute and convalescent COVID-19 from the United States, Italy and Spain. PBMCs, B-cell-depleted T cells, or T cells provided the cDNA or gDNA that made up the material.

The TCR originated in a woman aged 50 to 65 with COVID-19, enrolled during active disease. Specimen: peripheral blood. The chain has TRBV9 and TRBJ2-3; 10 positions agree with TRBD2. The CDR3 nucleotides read TGTGCCAGCAGCGTTCAGGGACTAGCGACAGATACGCAGTATTTT. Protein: CASSVQGLATDTQYF.